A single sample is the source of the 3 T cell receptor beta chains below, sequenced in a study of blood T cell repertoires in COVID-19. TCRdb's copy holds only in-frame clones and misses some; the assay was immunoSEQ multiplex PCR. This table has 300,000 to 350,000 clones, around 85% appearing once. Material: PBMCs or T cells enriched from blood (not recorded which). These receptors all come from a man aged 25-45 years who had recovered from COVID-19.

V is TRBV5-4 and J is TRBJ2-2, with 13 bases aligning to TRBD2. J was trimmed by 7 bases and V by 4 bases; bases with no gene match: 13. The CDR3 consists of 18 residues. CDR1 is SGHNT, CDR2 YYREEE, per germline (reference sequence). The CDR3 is CASSPSITSGGADGELFF. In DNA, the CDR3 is TGTGCCAGCAGCCCTTCGATCACTAGCGGGGGGGCCGACGGGGAGCTGTTTTTT.

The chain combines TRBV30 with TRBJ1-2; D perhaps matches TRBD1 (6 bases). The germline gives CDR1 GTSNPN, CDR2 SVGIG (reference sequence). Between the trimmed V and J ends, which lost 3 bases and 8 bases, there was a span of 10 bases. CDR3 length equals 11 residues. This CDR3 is CAWSLGGGYTF. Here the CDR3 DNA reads TGTGCCTGGAGCTTAGGGGGAGGCTACACCTTC.

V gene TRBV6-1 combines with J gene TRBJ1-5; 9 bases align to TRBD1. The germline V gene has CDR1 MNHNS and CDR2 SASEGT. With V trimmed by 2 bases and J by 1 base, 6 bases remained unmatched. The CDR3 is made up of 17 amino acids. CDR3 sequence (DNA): TGTGCCAGCAGTGAAATACAGGGGGCGAGGAGCAATCAGCCCCAGCATTTT. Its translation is CASSEIQGARSNQPQHF.